Sequencing of this T cell receptor (beta chain) was carried out in a study of neurological immune-mediated disorders. The making of cDNA relied on 5'RACE with 10-nucleotide random UMIs. TCRdb called the 5' RACE reads again in MiXCR, with one record for every CDR3 protein. The sample comprises 25,000 to 30,000 distinct CDR3 sequences, 2.5% to 4% of which are singletons, and 7% rests with the top ten. The table lists this clonotype with many counts. Sequenced sample: PBMCs. The receptor's source is a woman in her twenties or thirties with multiple sclerosis.

The CDR3 here is CASSFEGGRTDTQYF. CDR3 nucleotides: TGCGCCAGCAGCTTTGAGGGAGGGCGGACAGATACGCAGTATTTT. The rearrangement joins TRBV5-1 to TRBJ2-3; TRBD2 aligns across 7 bases. Germline V gene lookup returns CDR1 SGHRS and CDR2 YFSETQ. Unmatched junction bases numbered 6, after V lost 2 bases and J lost 3 bases. The CDR3 has 15 residues.